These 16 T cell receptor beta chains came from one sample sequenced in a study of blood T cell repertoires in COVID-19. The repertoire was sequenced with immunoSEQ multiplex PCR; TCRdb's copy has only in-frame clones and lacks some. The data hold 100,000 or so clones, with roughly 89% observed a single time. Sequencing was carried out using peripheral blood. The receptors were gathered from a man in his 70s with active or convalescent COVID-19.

The chain's CDR3 is CASRLGEVTGELFF. For the CDR3, the DNA is TGTGCCAGCAGACTCGGGGAGGTCACCGGGGAGCTGTTTTTT. V and J are TRBV28 and TRBJ2-2, with D maybe TRBD2 (6 bases). Germline CDR1 is MDHEN and CDR2 is SYDVKM. The CDR3 contains 14 residues. Trimming took off 6 bases at V and 4 bases at J, with 12 bases between the two ends. The full variable domain, rest sourced from reference TRBV28 and TRBJ2-2, is DVKVTQSSRYLVKRTGEKVFLECVQDMDHENMFWYRQDPGLGLRLIYFSYDVKMKEKGDIPEGYSVSREKKERFSLILESASTNQTSMYLCASRLGEVTGELFFGEGSRLTVL.

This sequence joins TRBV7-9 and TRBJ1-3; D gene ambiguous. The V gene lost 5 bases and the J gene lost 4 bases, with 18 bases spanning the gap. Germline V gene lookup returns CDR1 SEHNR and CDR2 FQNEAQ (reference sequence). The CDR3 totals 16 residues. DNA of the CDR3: TGTGCCAGCAGCGGAGGTGGCTTAGAGGGAGGAAACACCATATATTTT. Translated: CASSGGGLEGGNTIYF.

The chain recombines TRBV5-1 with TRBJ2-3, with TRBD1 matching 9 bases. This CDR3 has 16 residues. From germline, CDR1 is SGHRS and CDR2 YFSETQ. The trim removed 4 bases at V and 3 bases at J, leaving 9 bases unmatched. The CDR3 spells CASSRGSQGATDTQYF. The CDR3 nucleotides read TGCGCCAGCAGCAGGGGGTCACAGGGGGCTACAGATACGCAGTATTTT.

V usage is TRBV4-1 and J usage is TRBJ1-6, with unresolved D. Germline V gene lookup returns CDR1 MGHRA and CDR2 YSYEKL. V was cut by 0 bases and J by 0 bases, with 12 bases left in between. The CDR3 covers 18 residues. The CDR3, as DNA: TGCGCCAGCAGCCAAGAAATGGTGGGGAGCTCCTATAATTCACCCCTCCACTTT. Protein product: CASSQEMVGSSYNSPLHF.

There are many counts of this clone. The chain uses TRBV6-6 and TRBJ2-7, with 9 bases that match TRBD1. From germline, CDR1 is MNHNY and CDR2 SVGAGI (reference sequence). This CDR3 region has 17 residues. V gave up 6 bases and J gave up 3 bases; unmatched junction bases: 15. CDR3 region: CASSRSNTGGNGYEQYF. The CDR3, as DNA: TGTGCCAGCAGCCGATCTAATACAGGGGGCAATGGCTACGAGCAGTACTTC.

The CDR3 nucleotides read TGTGCCAGCAGCTTGAGGGGACAGGGCTATGAGCAGTTCTTC. Its protein is CASSLRGQGYEQFF. This chain joins TRBV5-4 and TRBJ2-1; 9 positions agree with TRBD1. This CDR3 is 14 amino acids long. Germline trimming cut 1 base from V and 8 bases from J; bases unmatched to any gene: 4. Looked up from germline, CDR1 is SGHNT and CDR2 is YYREEE (reference sequence).

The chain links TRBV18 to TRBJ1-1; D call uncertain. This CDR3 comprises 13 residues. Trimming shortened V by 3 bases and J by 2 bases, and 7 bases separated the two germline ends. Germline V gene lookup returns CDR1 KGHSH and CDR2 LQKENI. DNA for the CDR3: TGTGCCAGCTCACCTGCGGTAAACACTGAAGCTTTCTTT. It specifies CASSPAVNTEAFF.

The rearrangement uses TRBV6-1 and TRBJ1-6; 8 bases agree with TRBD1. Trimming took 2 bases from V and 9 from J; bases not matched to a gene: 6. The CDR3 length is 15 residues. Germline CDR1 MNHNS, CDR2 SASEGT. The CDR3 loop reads CASSERDRNSSPLHF. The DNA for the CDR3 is TGTGCCAGCAGTGAAAGGGACAGGAACAGTTCACCCCTCCACTTT.

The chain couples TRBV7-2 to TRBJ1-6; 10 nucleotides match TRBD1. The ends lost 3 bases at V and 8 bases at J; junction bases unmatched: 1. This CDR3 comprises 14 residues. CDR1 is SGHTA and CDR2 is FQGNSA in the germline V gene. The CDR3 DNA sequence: TGTGCCAGCAGCTTCGGACAGGGGGATTCACCCCTCCACTTT. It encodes CASSFGQGDSPLHF.

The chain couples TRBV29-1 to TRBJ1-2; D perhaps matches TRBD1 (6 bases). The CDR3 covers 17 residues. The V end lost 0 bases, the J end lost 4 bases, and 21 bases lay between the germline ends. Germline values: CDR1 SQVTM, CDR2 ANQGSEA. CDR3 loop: CSVEDGVGGARFYGYTF. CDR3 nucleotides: TGCAGCGTTGAAGACGGGGTAGGGGGGGCGCGGTTCTATGGCTACACCTTC.

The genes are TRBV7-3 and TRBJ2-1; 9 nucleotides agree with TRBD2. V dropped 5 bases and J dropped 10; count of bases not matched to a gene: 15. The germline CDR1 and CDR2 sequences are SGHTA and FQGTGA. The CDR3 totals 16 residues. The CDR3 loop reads CASSLVGGGALREQFF. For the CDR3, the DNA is TGTGCCAGCAGCCTGGTGGGCGGGGGGGCCCTACGCGAGCAGTTCTTC.

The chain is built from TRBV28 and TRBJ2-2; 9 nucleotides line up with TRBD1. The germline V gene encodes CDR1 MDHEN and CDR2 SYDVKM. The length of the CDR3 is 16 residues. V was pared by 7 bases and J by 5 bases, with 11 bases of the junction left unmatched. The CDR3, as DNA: TGTGCCAGCACCACCCCCCCACAGGGGGCGACCGGGGAGCTGTTTTTT. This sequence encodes CASTTPPQGATGELFF.

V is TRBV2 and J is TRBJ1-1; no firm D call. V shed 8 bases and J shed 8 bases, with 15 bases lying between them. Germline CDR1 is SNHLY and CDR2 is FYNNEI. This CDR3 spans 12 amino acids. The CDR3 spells CASHQVREEAFF. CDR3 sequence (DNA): TGTGCCAGCCACCAGGTTCGGGAAGAAGCTTTCTTT.

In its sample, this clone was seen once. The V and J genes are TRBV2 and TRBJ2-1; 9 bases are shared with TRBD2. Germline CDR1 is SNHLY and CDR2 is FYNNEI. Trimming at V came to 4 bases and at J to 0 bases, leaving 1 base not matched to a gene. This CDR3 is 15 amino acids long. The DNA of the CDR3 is TGTGCCAGCAGTGTGCGGGGGGGCTCCTACAATGAGCAGTTCTTC. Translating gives CASSVRGGSYNEQFF.

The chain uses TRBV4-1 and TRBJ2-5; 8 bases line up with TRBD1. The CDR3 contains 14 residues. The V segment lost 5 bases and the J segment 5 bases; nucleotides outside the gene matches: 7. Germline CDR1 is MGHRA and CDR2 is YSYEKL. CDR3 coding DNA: TGCGCCAGCAGCGAGGACAGGGTGGGGGAGACCCAGTACTTC. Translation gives CASSEDRVGETQYF.

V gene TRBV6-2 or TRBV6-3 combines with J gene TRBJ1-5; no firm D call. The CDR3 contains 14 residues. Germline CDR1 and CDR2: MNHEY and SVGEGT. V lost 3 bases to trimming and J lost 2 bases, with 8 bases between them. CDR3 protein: CASSYYRGNQPQHF. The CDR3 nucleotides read TGTGCCAGCAGTTATTACCGGGGCAATCAGCCCCAGCATTTT.